The T cell receptor (beta chain) under discussion was sequenced for a study of T cells in Graves' hyperthyroidism and ophthalmopathy. Researchers amplified the TCR beta CDR3 regions from RNA transcripts. Initially, a first-round RT-PCR of the TCR CDR3 employed the HTBI primer set. TCRdb reprocessed the multiplex PCR reads via MiXCR and lists one record per CDR3 protein. The repertoire consists of about 290,000 distinct CDR3 sequences, with roughly 14% occurring once and the leading ten covering approximately 8.6%. The sequence derives from a woman younger than 45 with Graves' hyperthyroidism that later progressed to Graves' ophthalmopathy. The specimen was blood.

In nucleotides, the CDR3 is TGTGCCACCAGCAGGCTAGCGGGAAATGTTTACAATGAGCAGTTCTTC. It yields the protein CATSRLAGNVYNEQFF. The genes are TRBV15 and TRBJ2-1; 9 nucleotides line up with TRBD2. V shed 3 bases and J 4 bases; nucleotides not matched to a gene: 7. CDR3 length equals 16 residues. Germline CDR1 reads LNHNV; CDR2 reads YYDKDF (reference sequence).